What follows are 6 T cell receptor beta chains derived from one specimen sequenced in a study of siplizumab effects on memory and regulatory T cells. Data came from immunoSEQ multiplex PCR; TCRdb stores just in-frame clones and leaves some out. The table lists 100,000 or so clones, 80% to 95% of them singletons, with around 2.7% in the top ten. The source material was CD4+ T cells sorted from blood. The receptor source for this set is a human donor in good health. Some clones in this sample may be carry-over from other donors' samples.

V is TRBV21-1 and J is TRBJ1-4. TRBV21-1 is a pseudogene segment. CDR3 length equals 19 residues. The DNA for the CDR3 is TGTGCCAGCAGGTCACTCTGCGAGGGCTCCCGCTGGGCTAATGAAAAACTGTTTTTT. Its protein product is CASRSLCEGSRWANEKLFF.

The chain links TRBV28 to TRBJ1-1; 8 bases are a match to TRBD1. J lost 4 bases, V lost 6 bases, and 10 bases had no gene match. This CDR3 spans 15 amino acids. Per the germline V gene, CDR1 is MDHEN and CDR2 is SYDVKM. The CDR3 DNA sequence: TGTGCCAGCAGCCAACTGACAGGGGCCGTCACTGAAGCTTTCTTT. Its translation: CASSQLTGAVTEAFF.

V usage is TRBV11-2 and J usage is TRBJ2-7; D tentatively reads TRBD1 or TRBD2 (6 bases each). The CDR3 is made up of 14 amino acids. V lost 7 bases, J lost 0 bases, and 13 bases lay in between. CDR1 is SGHAT, CDR2 FQNNGV, per germline. The CDR3 protein is CASKGPGASYEQYF. DNA for the CDR3: TGTGCCAGCAAGGGGCCGGGGGCCTCCTACGAGCAGTACTTC.

The chain uses TRBV11-2 and TRBJ2-3; 9 nucleotides align to TRBD2. Trimming removed 5 bases from V and 1 base from J; junction bases left unmatched: 4. The CDR3 consists of 15 residues. The germline V gene has CDR1 SGHAT and CDR2 FQNNGV. The CDR3 protein is CASSNKREGTDTQYF. The DNA of the CDR3 is TGTGCCAGCAGCAATAAGCGGGAGGGCACAGATACGCAGTATTTT.

The gene calls are TRBV5-1 and TRBJ1-3; TRBD1 matches 8 bases. The CDR3 covers 16 residues. Trimming at V came to 4 bases and at J to 1 base, leaving 7 bases not matched to a gene. Germline assignment: CDR1 SGHRS and CDR2 YFSETQ. This CDR3 reads CASSEGQGKSGNTIYF. The CDR3 bases are TGCGCCAGCAGCGAAGGACAGGGTAAGTCTGGAAACACCATATATTTT.

This clone was counted between two and nine times. The J gene is TRBJ2-7, the V gene TRBV28; unclear D gene. The CDR3 runs to 13 residues. V lost 1 base and J lost 3, with 7 bases in between. Per germline, CDR1 MDHEN and CDR2 SYDVKM. Here the CDR3 DNA reads TGTGCCAGCAGTTTATATCACAGCTACGAGCAGTACTTC. Translation gives CASSLYHSYEQYF. Full variable domain (rest looked up from reference TRBV28 and TRBJ2-7): DVKVTQSSRYLVKRTGEKVFLECVQDMDHENMFWYRQDPGLGLRLIYFSYDVKMKEKGDIPEGYSVSREKKERFSLILESASTNQTSMYLCASSLYHSYEQYFGPGTRLTVT.